The 27 T cell receptor beta chains listed next were all sequenced from one sample in a study of cytomegalovirus exposure and HLA in healthy donors. This table comes from immunoSEQ multiplex PCR, and its TCRdb copy is limited to in-frame clones, with some not included. The sample records some 110,000 clones, about 82% being singletons. Sequencing used PBMCs. The receptor set was obtained from a man between 18 and 29 years old in good health and CMV-seronegative.

This chain links TRBV2 with TRBJ2-1; D is possibly TRBD1 (5 bases). The germline V gene has CDR1 SNHLY and CDR2 FYNNEI. The V gene lost 5 bases and the J gene lost 0 bases, with 20 bases spanning the gap. This CDR3 has 18 residues. As DNA, the CDR3 is TGTGCCAGCAGTCCCTCCCCCTCGGACACGAGCTCCTACAATGAGCAGTTCTTC. This codes for CASSPSPSDTSSYNEQFF.

A few counts support this clone. The chain is built from TRBV30 and TRBJ2-7; D is perhaps TRBD2 (6 bases). The CDR3 is 12 residues long. CDR1 and CDR2 from the germline V gene are GTSNPN and SVGIG (reference sequence). The V and J ends lost 5 bases and 5 bases respectively, with 13 bases between them. The DNA of the CDR3 is TGTGCCTGGGGGTCGGAGGGGCACGAGCAGTACTTC. Amino acid sequence: CAWGSEGHEQYF.

The gene calls are TRBV5-1 and TRBJ2-2; no definite D call. The CDR3 is made up of 13 amino acids. CDR1 SGHRS and CDR2 YFSETQ come from the germline V gene. V gave up 6 bases and J gave up 3 bases, with 9 bases separating them. CDR3 DNA sequence: TGCGCCAGCATAGCCTCCGACACCGGGGAGCTGTTTTTT. This codes for CASIASDTGELFF.

The V and J genes are TRBV6-1 and TRBJ1-1, with D maybe TRBD1 (5 bases). This CDR3 has 14 residues. Germline V gives CDR1 MNHNS, CDR2 SASEGT. With 3 bases removed from V and 4 bases from J, the gap between germline ends came to 12 bases. DNA for the CDR3: TGTGCCAGCAGTGATCGGGGGACGGTCACTGAAGCTTTCTTT. It translates to CASSDRGTVTEAFF.

J is TRBJ2-6 and V is TRBV5-1; 14 nucleotides align to TRBD2. J gave up 0 bases and V 4 bases, and 9 bases lay outside the gene matches. The length of the CDR3 is 20 residues. Germline V CDR1 and CDR2: SGHRS, YFSETQ. Here the CDR3 DNA reads TGCGCCAGCAGCACAGGGACTAGCGGGAGTTGGTACTCTGGGGCCAACGTCCTGACTTTC. Amino acids: CASSTGTSGSWYSGANVLTF.

The chain joins TRBV7-9 to TRBJ1-2, with 12 bases identical to TRBD1. This CDR3 has 15 amino acids. Germline loops: CDR1 SEHNR, CDR2 FQNEAQ (reference sequence). V was clipped by 5 bases and J by 5 bases; unmatched bases: 6. This CDR3 reads CASSLGTGGGYGYTF. CDR3 bases: TGTGCCAGCAGCCTCGGGACAGGGGGCGGATATGGCTACACCTTC.

The chain joins TRBV19 to TRBJ2-7; maybe TRBD2 (7 bases). Trimming took off 9 bases at V and 1 base at J, with 13 bases between the two ends. CDR3 size: 13 residues. From germline, CDR1 is LNHDA and CDR2 SQIVND (reference sequence). CDR3 sequence (DNA): TGTGCCAGCGGGAGGACAGCTTCCTACGAGCAGTACTTC. Translation gives CASGRTASYEQYF.

The CDR3 is CASIPGGSYEKLFF. CDR3 nucleotides: TGTGCCAGCATCCCGGGGGGGTCTTATGAAAAACTGTTTTTT. The chain links TRBV6-1 to TRBJ1-4; TRBD1 might be the D (5 bases). Germline V CDR1 and CDR2: MNHNS, SASEGT. V was shortened by 7 bases and J by 6 bases, with 15 bases between the two germline ends. This CDR3 spans 14 amino acids.

This rearrangement joins TRBV12-5 to TRBJ2-7; D not resolved. Trimming took 3 bases from V and 6 from J, leaving 9 bases between them. Looked up from germline, CDR1 is LGHNT and CDR2 is FRNRAP. This CDR3 spans 12 amino acids. DNA of the CDR3: TGTGCTAGTGGTTTCCCCTCGAGCGAGCAGTACTTC. The encoded protein is CASGFPSSEQYF.

The chain has TRBV12-2 and TRBJ1-5. TRBV12-2 corresponds to a pseudogene. The CDR3 covers 9 residues. Here the CDR3 DNA reads TGTGCAAGTCGCCCCCTCCAGCATTTT. This codes for CASRPLQHF.

The chain carries TRBV27 and TRBJ2-7; D unclear. Germline V CDR1 and CDR2: MNHEY, SMNVEV (reference sequence). The CDR3 contains 14 residues. V was pared by 2 bases and J by 4 bases, with 12 bases between. This CDR3 reads CASSLTAGSYEQYF. The DNA of the CDR3 is TGTGCCAGCAGTTTAACGGCAGGATCTTACGAGCAGTACTTC.

The chain recombines TRBV27 with TRBJ1-1; D possibly corresponds to TRBD1 (6 bases). CDR1 is MNHEY, CDR2 SMNVEV, per germline (reference sequence). The CDR3 covers 15 residues. Trimming removed 4 bases at V and 1 base at J, with 13 bases between. Here the CDR3 reads CASSSRTDWNTEAFF. The CDR3 coding sequence is TGTGCCAGCAGTTCCCGGACAGACTGGAACACTGAAGCTTTCTTT.

The V call is TRBV27, the J call TRBJ2-7, with 8 bases aligning to TRBD1. Germline V gene sequence: CDR1 MNHEY, CDR2 SMNVEV (reference sequence). The CDR3 runs to 14 residues. Germline trimming cut 7 bases from V and 2 bases from J; bases unmatched to any gene: 7. CDR3 protein: CASTRSTGAYEQYF. CDR3 coding DNA: TGTGCCAGCACGCGATCGACAGGGGCCTACGAGCAGTACTTC.

The J gene is TRBJ2-1, the V gene TRBV21-1; TRBD2, the D gene given by the table, was not confirmed from the DNA. TRBV21-1 counts as a pseudogene. The CDR3 loop spans 14 amino acids. CDR3 protein: CASSRWGGFGEQFF. For the CDR3, the DNA is TGTGCCAGCAGCCGGTGGGGAGGGTTTGGTGAGCAGTTCTTC.

Concerning this clone itself: The junction departs from germline at one end; a sequencing error may be responsible. V usage is TRBV15 and J usage is TRBJ2-1; D is unresolved. The CDR3 consists of 11 residues. CDR1 and CDR2 from the germline V gene are LNHNV and YYDKDF (reference sequence). The CDR3 DNA is TGTGCCACCAGCATATCACTTCAAATGATCTTC. Its protein product is CATSISLQMIF.

This rearrangement joins TRBV21-1 to TRBJ2-5; TRBD2, the table's D call, was not compared with the DNA. TRBV21-1 is flagged as a pseudogene. This CDR3 comprises 17 residues. In DNA form, the CDR3 reads TGTGCCAGCAGCACGGGACTAGCGGGAGGGTGGGTAGAGACCCAGTACTTC. This translates into CASSTGLAGGWVETQYF.

In this sample, this clone turned up a few times. The rearrangement links TRBV5-6 to TRBJ2-5; TRBD1 is a possible D gene (5 bases). The V and J ends lost 0 bases and 7 bases respectively, with 13 bases between them. Germline CDR1 reads SGHDT; CDR2 reads YYEEEE. This CDR3 is 14 amino acids long. The CDR3 coding sequence is TGTGCCAGCAGCTTGGACCAAGGGCAGGGGACCCAGTACTTC. Translated, it gives CASSLDQGQGTQYF.

The V and J genes are TRBV7-8 and TRBJ2-7, with D perhaps TRBD2 (6 bases). The CDR3 covers 13 residues. V shed 7 bases and J shed 4 bases, with 14 bases lying between them. Germline V gives CDR1 SGHVS, CDR2 FQNEAQ. The CDR3 region has the DNA TGTGCCAGCAACGAGGGAGGCGGTTACGAGCAGTACTTC. Its translation: CASNEGGGYEQYF.

This clone was observed once. This CDR3 reads CASSPPLIGYAGGYTF. The DNA for the CDR3 is TGTGCCAGCTCACCTCCTCTCATCGGGTACGCTGGTGGCTACACCTTC. The rearrangement joins TRBV18 to TRBJ1-2; no clear D. The CDR3 extends over 16 amino acids. The germline gives CDR1 KGHSH, CDR2 LQKENI. V dropped 3 bases and J dropped 7 bases, with 21 bases sitting between them.

The chain couples TRBV7-9 to TRBJ1-1; D ambiguous. CDR1 is SEHNR and CDR2 is FQNEAQ in the germline V gene (reference sequence). The CDR3 has 14 residues. V lost 7 bases and J 1 base, leaving 13 bases between the germline ends. This CDR3 is CASTLEAPNTEAFF. In nucleotides, the CDR3 is TGTGCCAGCACGTTAGAGGCCCCGAACACTGAAGCTTTCTTT. The complete variable domain, with remaining parts taken from reference TRBV7-9 and TRBJ1-1, reads DTGVSQNPRHKITKRGQNVTFRCDPISEHNRLYWYRQTLGQGPEFLTYFQNEAQLEKSRLLSDRFSAERPKGSFSTLEIQRTEQGDSAMYLCASTLEAPNTEAFFGQGTRLTVV.

This sequence joins TRBV7-6 and TRBJ2-1; 11 bases are a match to TRBD2. The CDR3 contains 18 residues. CDR1 is SGHVS and CDR2 is FNYEAQ in the germline V gene. V was clipped by 1 base and J by 7 bases; unmatched bases: 12. This CDR3 reads CASSLGPGSGRALNEQFF. CDR3 nucleotides: TGTGCCAGCAGCTTAGGACCGGGTAGCGGGAGGGCCCTGAATGAGCAGTTCTTC. Together with reference TRBV7-6 and TRBJ2-1, the CDR3 gives the full variable domain: GAGVSQSPRYKVTKRGQDVALRCDPISGHVSLYWYRQALGQGPEFLTYFNYEAQQDKSGLPNDRFSAERPEGSISTLTIQRTEQRDSAMYRCASSLGPGSGRALNEQFFGPGTRLTVL.

The genes are TRBV6-5 and TRBJ2-3, with 8 bases that match TRBD2. Looked up from germline, CDR1 is MNHEY and CDR2 is SVGAGI. With V trimmed by 6 bases and J by 4 bases, 6 bases remained unmatched. CDR3 size: 14 residues. This CDR3 reads CASRVSGSADTQYF. The CDR3 nucleotides are TGTGCCAGCAGGGTAAGCGGGAGTGCAGATACGCAGTATTTT.

V and J are TRBV18 and TRBJ1-4, with 7 bases that match TRBD1. V lost 6 bases and J lost 6; bases outside the gene matches: 10. The germline gives CDR1 KGHSH, CDR2 LQKENI. The CDR3 contains 15 residues. The CDR3 sequence is CASSVIGDSYEKLFF. CDR3 in DNA: TGTGCCAGCTCGGTTATAGGGGACAGTTATGAAAAACTGTTTTTT.

The rearrangement joins TRBV30 to TRBJ2-7; D possibly corresponds to TRBD2 (5 bases). The germline V and J ends were trimmed by 5 bases and 0 bases, with 11 bases remaining between them. The V gene's germline CDR1 is GTSNPN and CDR2 SVGIG (reference sequence). This CDR3 has 13 residues. The CDR3 nucleotides read TGTGCCTGGGGGAGAGGGAGCTCCTACGAGCAGTACTTC. Translated: CAWGRGSSYEQYF.

This clone showed up just a few times. The V gene is TRBV27, the J gene TRBJ1-2; 8 nucleotides agree with TRBD1. Germline CDR1 MNHEY, CDR2 SMNVEV (reference sequence). The CDR3 spans 13 residues. The V and J ends lost 6 bases and 4 bases, in that order; junction bases with no gene match: 4. The chain's CDR3 is CASSPDRVYGYTF. CDR3 bases: TGTGCCAGCAGCCCGGACAGGGTCTATGGCTACACCTTC.

The chain recombines TRBV19 with TRBJ1-5; no clear D gene. Trimming took 2 bases from V and 0 from J, leaving 8 bases between them. This CDR3 contains 15 residues. CDR1 and CDR2 from the germline V gene are LNHDA and SQIVND (reference sequence). CDR3 sequence: CASSIWQNSNQPQHF. CDR3 in DNA: TGTGCCAGTAGTATATGGCAGAATAGCAATCAGCCCCAGCATTTT.

V usage is TRBV5-1 and J usage is TRBJ2-2, with 7 bases aligning to TRBD1. Trimming cost V 1 base and J 7 bases; bases outside gene matches: 4. Germline V gene data show CDR1 as SGHRS and CDR2 as YFSETQ. This CDR3 is built from 14 residues. CDR3 region: CASSLTGVDGELFF. The CDR3 coding sequence is TGCGCCAGCAGCTTGACAGGGGTAGACGGGGAGCTGTTTTTT.